These T cell receptor beta chains were read from a single sample in a study of vaccination and CD4 T cells after COVID-19. The antigens of these receptors remain unknown. MiXCR, run by TCRdb on the PCR reads, gives a single entry per CDR3 protein. The sample lists about 3,500 distinct CDR3 sequences; roughly 32% were seen once. Material: CD4+ T cells from blood, cultured in vitro. These receptors were taken from a human donor who had recovered from COVID-19. Both conserved end residues are part of each CDR3. D genes are given only for firm matches. Rows may omit the clone size; those that give it use once, few, many or a size class.

d_call	v_call	j_call	clone_size	cdr3_aa	cdr3_nt
.	TRBV15	TRBJ2-5	few	CATSDSRQETQYF	TGTGCCACCAGCGACAGTCGCCAAGAGACCCAGTACTTC
.	TRBV9	TRBJ1-1	few	CASSDSEAFF	TGTGCCAGCAGCGACTCTGAAGCTTTCTTT
TRBD2	TRBV19	TRBJ2-1	.	CASRLGAGVYNEQFF	TGTGCCAGTAGACTTGGAGCGGGGGTCTACAATGAGCAGTTCTTC
TRBD1	TRBV6-1	TRBJ1-3	medium-sized	CASSEISGGTSGNTIYF	TGTGCCAGCAGTGAAATTTCAGGGGGGACATCTGGAAACACCATATATTTT
TRBD2	TRBV5-5	TRBJ2-7	medium-sized	CASSLGDSGGAYEQYF	TGTGCCAGCAGCTTGGGCGATTCCGGGGGGGCCTACGAGCAGTACTTC
.	TRBV6-1	TRBJ2-7	.	CASSQAASYEQYF	TGTGCCAGCAGCCAAGCGGCCTCCTACGAGCAGTACTTC
.	TRBV20-1	TRBJ1-6	.	CSARAVFDNSPLHF	TGCAGTGCTAGAGCCGTATTTGATAATTCACCCCTCCACTTT
.	TRBV20-1	TRBJ2-2	.	CSARRSGGGNGELFF	TGCAGTGCTAGACGCTCAGGGGGAGGGAACGGGGAGCTGTTTTTT
TRBD1	TRBV6-1	TRBJ2-7	.	CASSEGTGSPYEQYF	TGTGCCAGCAGTGAAGGGACAGGGAGCCCCTACGAGCAGTACTTC
TRBD1	TRBV19	TRBJ2-2	.	CASTNTGTATGELFF	TGTGCCAGTACCAACACCGGGACAGCCACCGGGGAGCTGTTTTTT
.	TRBV12-3/TRBV12-4	TRBJ2-3	.	CASSRGNWVYTDTQYF	TGTGCCAGCAGTAGGGGGAATTGGGTTTACACAGATACGCAGTATTTT
TRBD1	TRBV5-8	TRBJ1-2	.	CASSLVDRVYGYTF	TGTGCCAGCAGCTTGGTAGACAGGGTTTATGGCTACACCTTC
TRBD1	TRBV15	TRBJ2-7	medium-sized	CATSRDWNRGNEQYF	TGTGCCACCAGCAGAGATTGGAACAGGGGGAACGAGCAGTACTTC
TRBD2	TRBV20-1	TRBJ2-5	few	CSATRASGGVWEETQYF	TGCAGTGCTACCCGGGCTAGCGGGGGGGTTTGGGAAGAGACCCAGTACTTC
.	TRBV29-1	TRBJ1-4	few	CSVAREGEKLFF	TGCAGCGTTGCAAGGGAAGGTGAAAAACTGTTTTTT
TRBD2	TRBV6-1	TRBJ2-7	few	CASSLTSGGVSYEQYF	TGTGCCAGCAGTCTGACTAGCGGGGGGGTATCCTACGAGCAGTACTTC
TRBD2	TRBV3-1	TRBJ2-7	medium-sized	CASSQGAGSYEQYF	TGTGCCAGCAGCCAAGGAGCGGGGTCCTACGAGCAGTACTTC
.	TRBV2	TRBJ2-5	.	CAGKSRETQYF	TGTGCAGGGAAAAGTAGGGAGACCCAGTACTTC
.	TRBV5-1	TRBJ2-7	.	CASSLGHSSYEQYF	TGCGCCAGCAGCTTGGGACACAGCTCCTACGAGCAGTACTTC
TRBD1	TRBV6-5	TRBJ2-3	.	CASSYGPGQGTDTQYF	TGTGCCAGCAGTTACGGACCGGGACAGGGCACAGATACGCAGTATTTT
.	TRBV2	TRBJ1-1	few	CASSEALGVNTEAFF	TGTGCCAGCAGTGAAGCACTCGGAGTTAACACTGAAGCTTTCTTT
.	TRBV7-9	TRBJ2-5	.	CASSLKGAGQETQYF	TGTGCCAGCAGCTTGAAGGGGGCGGGACAAGAGACCCAGTACTTC
TRBD1	TRBV5-1	TRBJ1-2	.	CASSLTGGDAYGYTF	TGCGCCAGCAGCTTGACAGGGGGGGATGCTTATGGCTACACCTTC
.	TRBV6-5	TRBJ1-1	.	CASSYGSTEAFF	TGTGCCAGCAGTTACGGGAGCACTGAAGCTTTCTTT
.	TRBV19	TRBJ1-1	few	CASNPGDTRGTEAFF	TGTGCCAGTAACCCCGGGGACACCCGGGGCACTGAAGCTTTCTTT
.	TRBV20-1	TRBJ2-7	.	CSASPPRDSYEQYF	TGCAGTGCTAGCCCCCCTAGGGACTCCTACGAGCAGTACTTC
.	TRBV12-3/TRBV12-4	TRBJ2-7	.	CASSNYNVYEQYF	TGTGCCAGCAGTAATTATAATGTGTACGAGCAGTACTTC
TRBD1	TRBV12-3/TRBV12-4	TRBJ1-5	few	CASSSPGQGSNQPQHF	TGTGCCAGCAGTTCACCGGGACAGGGAAGCAATCAGCCCCAGCATTTT
TRBD1	TRBV19	TRBJ1-5	medium-sized	CASSRRGRGANQPQHF	TGTGCCAGTAGTAGGAGGGGGCGAGGGGCCAATCAGCCCCAGCATTTT
.	TRBV27	TRBJ1-4	.	CASSSRGSNEKLFF	TGTGCCAGTAGCTCCAGGGGATCTAATGAAAAACTGTTTTTT
.	TRBV19	TRBJ2-3	.	CASSTYLDTQYF	TGTGCCAGTAGTACTTACTTGGATACGCAGTATTTT
TRBD1	TRBV5-8	TRBJ1-6	.	CASTGDRVAFNSPLHF	TGTGCCAGCACCGGGGACAGGGTAGCTTTTAATTCACCCCTCCACTTT
.	TRBV5-4	TRBJ2-3	.	CASSLGQGIDTQYF	TGTGCCAGCAGCTTGGGGCAGGGTATAGATACGCAGTATTTT
TRBD2	TRBV11-3	TRBJ2-3	.	CASSLNSGGDTQYF	TGTGCCAGCAGCTTAAATAGCGGGGGCGATACGCAGTATTTT
.	TRBV20-1	TRBJ2-5	.	CSARDWGLAKKTQCF	TGCAGTGCTAGAGATTGGGGGCTCGCGAAAAAGACCCAGTGCTTC
.	TRBV9	TRBJ2-3	.	CASSVGEDTQYF	TGTGCCAGCAGCGTAGGAGAAGATACGCAGTATTTT
.	TRBV12-3/TRBV12-4	TRBJ1-2	.	CASSLNFAGGYTF	TGTGCCAGCAGTTTAAACTTTGCGGGTGGCTACACCTTC
.	TRBV7-9	TRBJ2-1	.	CASSLGEPGFYNEQFF	TGTGCCAGCAGCTTAGGGGAACCGGGGTTCTACAATGAGCAGTTCTTC
.	TRBV12-5	TRBJ1-1	.	CASNSGSYTEAFF	TGTGCTAGTAACTCAGGGTCTTACACTGAAGCTTTCTTT
TRBD2	TRBV20-1	TRBJ2-3	few	CSATGPSGGAGTDTQYF	TGCAGTGCTACCGGCCCTAGCGGGGGGGCGGGGACAGATACGCAGTATTTT
.	TRBV28	TRBJ2-7	large	CASSPDSGEQYF	TGTGCCAGCAGTCCAGACAGCGGCGAGCAGTACTTC
TRBD1	TRBV4-2	TRBJ1-2	few	CASSQTQGAQNYGYTF	TGTGCCAGCAGCCAAACTCAGGGGGCGCAGAACTATGGCTACACCTTC
TRBD2	TRBV6-1	TRBJ2-3	.	CASSKTSGLPADTQYF	TGTGCCAGCAGTAAGACTAGCGGACTCCCCGCAGATACGCAGTATTTT
.	TRBV7-9	TRBJ1-2	few	CASSSGTPGYGYTF	TGTGCCAGCAGCTCCGGGACTCCCGGCTATGGCTACACCTTC
.	TRBV7-3	TRBJ1-1	.	CASSLSRGGNTEAFF	TGTGCCAGCAGCCTAAGTCGGGGAGGGAACACTGAAGCTTTCTTT
.	TRBV12-3/TRBV12-4	TRBJ1-5	once	CASSLAGDLGQPQHF	TGTGCCAGCAGTTTAGCAGGGGACTTGGGTCAGCCCCAGCATTTT
.	TRBV6-1	TRBJ1-1	.	CASKGSGGAATEAFF	TGTGCCAGCAAAGGCTCCGGGGGCGCGGCCACTGAAGCTTTCTTT
TRBD1	TRBV7-9	TRBJ2-5	.	CASSLLDRVIETQYF	TGTGCCAGCAGCCTTTTGGACAGGGTGATAGAGACCCAGTACTTC
TRBD1	TRBV11-2	TRBJ2-2	.	CASSLAGRQGTGELFF	TGTGCCAGCAGCTTAGCCGGTAGACAGGGCACCGGGGAGCTGTTTTTT
.	TRBV6-1	TRBJ1-6	few	CASSDTPDSPLHF	TGTGCCAGCAGTGACACCCCTGACTCACCCCTCCACTTT
TRBD1	TRBV7-9	TRBJ2-3	few	CASSPPLPGQGADTQYF	TGTGCCAGCAGCCCCCCCCTGCCGGGACAGGGGGCCGATACGCAGTATTTT
.	TRBV15	TRBJ2-7	.	CATSRPQGYEQYF	TGTGCCACCAGCAGACCTCAGGGGTACGAGCAGTACTTC
TRBD1	TRBV6-5	TRBJ1-5	hyperexpanded	CASSYSRDRVLSNQPQHF	TGTGCCAGCAGTTACTCCCGGGACAGGGTTTTGAGCAATCAGCCCCAGCATTTT
.	TRBV2	TRBJ1-2	few	CASRRTDQGRGYTF	TGTGCCAGCAGGAGGACTGACCAGGGCCGTGGCTACACCTTC
.	TRBV7-3	TRBJ2-3	.	CASSLELHEAQYF	TGTGCCAGCAGCTTAGAACTACATGAAGCGCAGTATTTT